Presented here are 23 T cell receptor beta chains from one specimen sequenced in a study of cytomegalovirus exposure and HLA in healthy donors. The PCR made use of 60 Vbeta and 13 Jbeta primers. The protocol was immunoSEQ multiplex PCR, while the TCRdb copy is restricted to in-frame clones and leaves out a portion. This repertoire shows 150,000 to 200,000 clones, about 86% found once; its top ten account for roughly 2%. The sequenced material came from PBMCs. Receptors originate from a woman aged 18-35 years in good health and CMV-seronegative.

This clone came up once. The chain recombines TRBV27 with TRBJ1-2, with D perhaps matching TRBD1 (5 bases). The V and J ends lost 2 bases and 5 bases respectively, with 15 bases between them. CDR1 is MNHEY, CDR2 SMNVEV, per germline (reference sequence). This CDR3 has 15 amino acids. The CDR3 nucleotides read TGTGCCAGCAGTTTAAAGTCAGGGATCCTATATGGCTACACCTTC. Residues: CASSLKSGILYGYTF.

The chain has TRBV12-5 and TRBJ2-4; 8 bases align to TRBD2. CDR3 length: 18 residues. The ends lost 4 bases at V and 0 bases at J; junction bases unmatched: 11. Looked up from germline, CDR1 is LGHNT and CDR2 is FRNRAP. The CDR3 bases are TGTGCTAGTGGTTCCGTCACGGTGGCGGGAGGAGCCAAAAACATTCAGTACTTC. Amino acid sequence: CASGSVTVAGGAKNIQYF.

The J gene is TRBJ1-6, the V gene TRBV14, with D uncertain. The germline V gene has CDR1 SGHDN and CDR2 FVKESK. The CDR3 extends over 13 amino acids. V was cut by 2 bases and J by 10 bases, with 9 bases left in between. The CDR3 spells CASSQTVSSPLHF. CDR3 in DNA: TGTGCCAGCAGCCAAACAGTAAGCTCACCCCTCCACTTT.

The rearrangement links TRBV19 to TRBJ2-1; D is ambiguous. V was trimmed by 6 bases and J by 8 bases, leaving 17 bases between them. The germline V gene has CDR1 LNHDA and CDR2 SQIVND (reference sequence). The CDR3 length is 14 residues. The CDR3 DNA sequence: TGTGCCAGTAGGAGGTTAGCTGCTGGCGATGAGCAGTTCTTC. The encoded protein is CASRRLAAGDEQFF. The whole variable domain, remainder taken from reference TRBV19 and TRBJ2-1, is DGGITQSPKYLFRKEGQNVTLSCEQNLNHDAMYWYRQDPGQGLRLIYYSQIVNDFQKGDIAEGYSVSREKKESFPLTVTSAQKNPTAFYLCASRRLAAGDEQFFGPGTRLTVL.

The chain uses TRBV11-2 and TRBJ2-2; 12 bases fit TRBD2. The CDR3 runs 18 residues. Germline values: CDR1 SGHAT, CDR2 FQNNGV. Germline trimming cut 3 bases from V and 7 bases from J; bases unmatched to any gene: 12. In DNA, the CDR3 is TGTGCCAGCAGCTTTTTCCTTAGACTAGCGGGAGTCCGCGGGGAGCTGTTTTTT. As protein: CASSFFLRLAGVRGELFF.

The count of this clone is one. The chain joins TRBV21-1 to TRBJ1-5; the listed D gene, TRBD1, was not tested against the DNA. TRBV21-1 is a documented pseudogene. This CDR3 is 15 amino acids long. The CDR3 coding sequence is TGTGCCAGCAGCAAGAGCCAGGGCCAGAATCAGCCCCAGCATTTT. Amino acids: CASSKSQGQNQPQHF.

V gene TRBV5-4 combines with J gene TRBJ1-1; D possibly corresponds to TRBD1 (5 bases). The CDR3 extends over 13 amino acids. CDR1 and CDR2 from the germline V gene are SGHNT and YYREEE (reference sequence). The V end lost 2 bases, the J end lost 1 base, and 6 bases lay between the germline ends. The CDR3 sequence is CASSLTGNTEAFF. In DNA form, the CDR3 reads TGTGCCAGCAGCTTAACAGGGAACACTGAAGCTTTCTTT.

The chain links TRBV9 to TRBJ1-2; 8 bases align to TRBD1. The CDR3 loop spans 16 amino acids. Germline CDR1 reads SGDLS; CDR2 reads YYNGEE. The V gene end was trimmed by 3 bases and the J gene end by 5 bases; junction bases not matched to a gene: 12. In nucleotides, the CDR3 is TGTGCCAGCAGCGGAGGACAGGGTGTCCTCAGGTATGGCTACACCTTC. Its protein is CASSGGQGVLRYGYTF.

This clone appeared once. The CDR3 region has the DNA TGTGCCAGCAGCTTAGACGTCTACTCTGGAAACACCATATATTTT. Amino acids: CASSLDVYSGNTIYF. This rearrangement joins TRBV11-2 to TRBJ1-3, with D hard to call. Trimming left V 0 bases short and J 0 bases short, with 6 bases between. From germline, CDR1 is SGHAT and CDR2 FQNNGV. The CDR3 length is 15 residues.

The rearrangement uses TRBV28 and TRBJ2-2; D may be TRBD1 (5 bases). The CDR3 loop spans 13 amino acids. V lost 7 bases, J lost 5 bases, and 11 bases lay in between. CDR1 and CDR2 from the germline V gene are MDHEN and SYDVKM. CDR3 residues: CASKPGLTGELFF. The CDR3 DNA sequence: TGTGCCAGCAAACCAGGGCTTACCGGGGAGCTGTTTTTT. The full variable domain, in which reference TRBV28 and TRBJ2-2 provide the parts outside the CDR3, is DVKVTQSSRYLVKRTGEKVFLECVQDMDHENMFWYRQDPGLGLRLIYFSYDVKMKEKGDIPEGYSVSREKKERFSLILESASTNQTSMYLCASKPGLTGELFFGEGSRLTVL.

The chain carries TRBV5-6 and TRBJ1-1; D is unresolved. CDR1 and CDR2 (germline): SGHDT, YYEEEE. The CDR3 is made up of 14 amino acids. V shed 0 bases and J shed 4 bases, with 10 bases lying between them. CDR3 sequence: CASSLAQGGTEAFF. In nucleotides, the CDR3 is TGTGCCAGCAGCTTGGCCCAAGGCGGCACTGAAGCTTTCTTT.

The gene calls are TRBV11-2 and TRBJ2-7; no reliable D call. Trimming left V 5 bases short and J 3 bases short, with 11 bases between. CDR1 and CDR2 from the germline V gene are SGHAT and FQNNGV. The CDR3 spans 13 residues. The CDR3 here is CASSLIRGYEQYF. CDR3 DNA sequence: TGTGCCAGCAGCCTCATCCGCGGCTACGAGCAGTACTTC.

This chain links TRBV7-2 with TRBJ2-1; perhaps TRBD2 as D (6 bases). V was clipped by 6 bases and J by 4 bases, with 16 bases between them. The CDR3 extends over 15 amino acids. The germline CDR1 and CDR2 sequences are SGHTA and FQGNSA. Here the CDR3 DNA reads TGTGCCAGCAGGGGGGGTCGCGCGCCGTACAATGAGCAGTTCTTC. Amino acid sequence: CASRGGRAPYNEQFF.

For this clone: This sample includes further DNA sequences coding for the same CDR3. The chain links TRBV5-1 to TRBJ2-1, with D possibly matching TRBD1 (7 bases). The V end lost 0 bases, the J end lost 4 bases, and 11 bases lay between the germline ends. Germline-derived CDR1 and CDR2 are SGHRS and YFSETQ. CDR3 length equals 15 residues. CDR3 DNA: TGCGCCAGCAGCTTGGGACAGGGAGGATACAATGAGCAGTTCTTC. Its translation: CASSLGQGGYNEQFF.

The chain has TRBV5-1 and TRBJ2-1; 12 bases line up with TRBD2. Germline loops: CDR1 SGHRS, CDR2 YFSETQ. The CDR3 spans 15 residues. The V and J ends lost 2 bases and 6 bases, in that order; junction bases with no gene match: 3. Written as DNA, the CDR3 is TGCGCCAGCAGCTTAATGACTAGCGGGAGCAATGAGCAGTTCTTC. The encoded protein is CASSLMTSGSNEQFF.

The chain has TRBV6-7 and TRBJ2-5; the D is unclear. TRBV6-7 is annotated as an ORF whose role is uncertain. Trimming cost V 2 bases and J 2 bases, with 12 bases left between them. The CDR3 runs to 15 residues. The CDR3 is CASSYPSAEQETQYF. CDR3 sequence (DNA): TGTGCCAGCAGTTACCCCTCCGCCGAGCAAGAGACCCAGTACTTC.

The chain recombines TRBV11-2 with TRBJ2-7; weak D call: TRBD1 (6 bases). V was cut by 5 bases and J by 3 bases, with 11 bases left in between. This CDR3 contains 13 residues. The germline V gene encodes CDR1 SGHAT and CDR2 FQNNGV. DNA for the CDR3: TGTGCCAGCAGCCCGGACAGCTTCTACGAGCAGTACTTC. It yields the protein CASSPDSFYEQYF. The full variable domain, completed using reference TRBV11-2 and TRBJ2-7, is EAGVAQSPRYKIIEKRQSVAFWCNPISGHATLYWYQQILGQGPKLLIQFQNNGVVDDSQLPKDRFSAERLKGVDSTLKIQPAKLEDSAVYLCASSPDSFYEQYFGPGTRLTVT.

The gene calls are TRBV2 and TRBJ1-2; tentatively, D is TRBD1 (6 bases). The germline V gene encodes CDR1 SNHLY and CDR2 FYNNEI. CDR3 length: 13 amino acids. With 6 bases removed from V and 4 bases from J, the gap between germline ends came to 12 bases. DNA of the CDR3: TGTGCCAGCAGGGGGGACAATCTCTATGGCTACACCTTC. As protein: CASRGDNLYGYTF.

The chain combines TRBV5-1 with TRBJ2-5, with 7 bases aligning to TRBD1. Germline CDR1 reads SGHRS; CDR2 reads YFSETQ. J was trimmed by 5 bases and V by 1 base; bases with no gene match: 8. This CDR3 has 15 amino acids. CDR3 residues: CASSLWKGATETQYF. CDR3 nucleotide sequence: TGCGCCAGCAGCTTGTGGAAGGGGGCAACGGAGACCCAGTACTTC.

The chain has TRBV28 and TRBJ1-6; 12 positions match TRBD1. The CDR3 is 14 residues long. Germline V gene sequence: CDR1 MDHEN, CDR2 SYDVKM. J lost 14 bases, V lost 4 bases, and 6 bases had no gene match. The CDR3 loop is CASSSGTGGESLHF. The CDR3 DNA is TGTGCCAGCAGTTCCGGGACAGGGGGCGAATCCCTCCACTTT.

The chain uses TRBV28 and TRBJ2-7, with 11 bases aligning to TRBD1. The CDR3 extends over 15 amino acids. After removal of 6 bases from V and 4 bases from J, the junction contained 8 bases not matched to a gene. CDR1 is MDHEN and CDR2 is SYDVKM in the germline V gene. The CDR3 region has the DNA TGTGCCAGCAGCCCCGCGGGGGACAGGGGGTACGAGCAGTACTTC. It is translated as CASSPAGDRGYEQYF.

The rearrangement joins TRBV5-4 to TRBJ1-5, with 9 bases fitting TRBD1. Losses at the gene ends were 0 bases for V and 6 bases for J; bases not matched to a gene: 4. The CDR3 covers 15 residues. Germline V lookup: CDR1 SGHNT, CDR2 YYREEE (reference sequence). CDR3 nucleotides: TGTGCCAGCAGCTTGGGGGACAGGGCAGTTCAGCCCCAGCATTTT. Translated, it gives CASSLGDRAVQPQHF.

The chain combines TRBV30 with TRBJ1-2; no clear D. The germline gives CDR1 GTSNPN, CDR2 SVGIG (reference sequence). V lost 0 bases to trimming and J lost 7 bases, with 6 bases between them. The length of the CDR3 is 11 residues. CDR3 loop: CAWSVFRGYTF. As DNA, the CDR3 is TGTGCCTGGAGTGTATTCCGTGGCTACACCTTC.